This section outlines one TCR beta chain sequence together with its context. No antigen is known for it. Other nucleotide sequences in the sample specify the same CDR3. This CDR3 spans 15 amino acids. The germline V gene encodes CDR1 SGHTA and CDR2 FQGTGA. The trim removed 2 bases at V and 1 base at J, leaving 3 bases unmatched. This record belongs to a study of cytomegalovirus exposure and HLA in healthy donors. Notes on the study in general: Later genetic work tied a missense DCLRE1C variant to beta-chain V and J trimming. Prior analysis indicated that the majority of TCR beta V segments exhibited productivity approximately 90% or approximately 30% of the time.

Vbeta (60) and Jbeta (13) primers were used in the PCR. Assay used: immunoSEQ multiplex PCR; TCRdb lists only in-frame clones, some missing. Among 160,000 or so clones, around nine tenths were seen once, and the ten largest hold roughly 2%. The J gene is TRBJ2-3, the V gene TRBV7-3, with 7 bases identical to TRBD2. The origin of this receptor is a young woman in good health and CMV-seronegative. The sequenced sample consisted of PBMCs. Here the CDR3 reads CASSLGRERTDTQYF. The CDR3 DNA reads TGTGCCAGCAGCTTAGGGCGGGAGCGCACAGATACGCAGTATTTT.